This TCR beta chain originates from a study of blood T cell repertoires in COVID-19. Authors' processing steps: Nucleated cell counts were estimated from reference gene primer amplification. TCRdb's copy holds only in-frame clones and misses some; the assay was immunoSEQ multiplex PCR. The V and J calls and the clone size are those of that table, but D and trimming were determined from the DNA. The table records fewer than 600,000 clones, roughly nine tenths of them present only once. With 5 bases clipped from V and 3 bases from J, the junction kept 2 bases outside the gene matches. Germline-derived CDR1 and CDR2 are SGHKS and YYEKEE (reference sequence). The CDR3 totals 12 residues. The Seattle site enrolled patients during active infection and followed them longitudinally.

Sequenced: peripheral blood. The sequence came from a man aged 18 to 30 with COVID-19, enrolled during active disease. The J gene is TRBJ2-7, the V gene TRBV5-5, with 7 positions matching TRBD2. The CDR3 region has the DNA TGTGCCAGCAGGGCGGGAGTCTACGAGCAGTACTTC. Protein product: CASRAGVYEQYF.